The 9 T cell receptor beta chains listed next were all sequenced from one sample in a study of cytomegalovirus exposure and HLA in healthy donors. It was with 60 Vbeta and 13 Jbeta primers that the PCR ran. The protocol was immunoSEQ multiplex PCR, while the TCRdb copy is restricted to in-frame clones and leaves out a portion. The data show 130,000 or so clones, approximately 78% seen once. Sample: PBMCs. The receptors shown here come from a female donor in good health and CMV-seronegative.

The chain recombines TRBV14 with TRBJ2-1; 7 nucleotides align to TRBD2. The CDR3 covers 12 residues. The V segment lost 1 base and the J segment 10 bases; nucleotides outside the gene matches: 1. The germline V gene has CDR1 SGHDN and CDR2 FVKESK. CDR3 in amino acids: CASSQAGLEQFF. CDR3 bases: TGTGCCAGCAGCCAAGCGGGACTAGAGCAGTTCTTC.

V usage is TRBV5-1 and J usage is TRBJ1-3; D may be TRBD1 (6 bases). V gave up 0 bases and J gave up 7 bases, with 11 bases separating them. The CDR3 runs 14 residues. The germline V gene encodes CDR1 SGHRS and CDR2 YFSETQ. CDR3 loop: CASSLDTGMNTIYF. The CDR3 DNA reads TGCGCCAGCAGCTTGGATACAGGGATGAACACCATATATTTT.

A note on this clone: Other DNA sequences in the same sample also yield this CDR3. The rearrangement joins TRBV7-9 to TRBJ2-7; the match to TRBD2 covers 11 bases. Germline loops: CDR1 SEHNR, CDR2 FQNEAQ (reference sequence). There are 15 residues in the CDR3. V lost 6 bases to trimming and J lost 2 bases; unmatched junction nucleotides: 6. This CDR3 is CASSLGLAGTYEQYF. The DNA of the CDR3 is TGTGCCAGCAGTCTCGGACTAGCGGGTACCTACGAGCAGTACTTC.

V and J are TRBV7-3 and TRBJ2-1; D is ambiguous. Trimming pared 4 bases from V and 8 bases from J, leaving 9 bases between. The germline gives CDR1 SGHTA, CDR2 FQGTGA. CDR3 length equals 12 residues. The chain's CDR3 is CASSSSTHEQFF. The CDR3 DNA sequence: TGTGCCAGCAGCTCCTCTACTCATGAGCAGTTCTTC.

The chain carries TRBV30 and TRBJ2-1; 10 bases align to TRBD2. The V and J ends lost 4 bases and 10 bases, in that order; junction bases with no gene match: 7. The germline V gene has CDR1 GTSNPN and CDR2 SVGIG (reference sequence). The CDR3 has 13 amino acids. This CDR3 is CAWTLPGLAEQFF. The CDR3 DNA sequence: TGTGCCTGGACTCTCCCGGGACTAGCGGAGCAGTTCTTC.

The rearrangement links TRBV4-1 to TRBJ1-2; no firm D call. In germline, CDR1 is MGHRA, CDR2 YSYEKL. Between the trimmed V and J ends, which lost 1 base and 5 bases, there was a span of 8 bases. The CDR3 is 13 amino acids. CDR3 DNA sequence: TGCGCCAGCAGCCAAGGTATCGGGTATGGCTACACCTTC. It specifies CASSQGIGYGYTF.

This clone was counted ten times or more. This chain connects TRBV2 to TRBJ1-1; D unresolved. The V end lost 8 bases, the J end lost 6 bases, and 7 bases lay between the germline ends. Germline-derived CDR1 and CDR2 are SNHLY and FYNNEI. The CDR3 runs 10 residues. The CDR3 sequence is CASVRAEAFF. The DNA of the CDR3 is TGTGCCAGCGTGAGGGCTGAAGCTTTCTTT.

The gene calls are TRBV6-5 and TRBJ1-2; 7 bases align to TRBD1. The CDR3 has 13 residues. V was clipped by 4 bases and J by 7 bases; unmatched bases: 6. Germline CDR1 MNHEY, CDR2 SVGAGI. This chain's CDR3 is CASSSDRVSGYTF. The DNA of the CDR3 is TGTGCCAGCAGTTCAGACAGGGTCTCTGGCTACACCTTC.

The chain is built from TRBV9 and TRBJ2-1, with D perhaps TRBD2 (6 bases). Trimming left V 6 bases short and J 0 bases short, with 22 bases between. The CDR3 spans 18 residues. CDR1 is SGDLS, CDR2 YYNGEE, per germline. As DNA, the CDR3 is TGTGCCAGCACCTATAACCCTAAGACCGGGAGCTCCTACAATGAGCAGTTCTTC. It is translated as CASTYNPKTGSSYNEQFF.